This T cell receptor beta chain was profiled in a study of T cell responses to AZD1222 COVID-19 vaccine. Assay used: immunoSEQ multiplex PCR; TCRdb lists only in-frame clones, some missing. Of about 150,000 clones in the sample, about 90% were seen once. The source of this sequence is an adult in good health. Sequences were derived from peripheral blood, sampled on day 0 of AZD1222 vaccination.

The CDR3 protein is CASSYGGQLLHF. The CDR3 DNA sequence: TGTGCCAGCAGTTACGGGGGACAACTCCTCCACTTT. This chain connects TRBV6-5 to TRBJ1-6; a possible D gene is TRBD1 (6 bases). The CDR3 totals 12 residues. Trimming pared 2 bases from V and 15 bases from J, leaving 11 bases between. Germline V CDR1 and CDR2: MNHEY, SVGAGI.